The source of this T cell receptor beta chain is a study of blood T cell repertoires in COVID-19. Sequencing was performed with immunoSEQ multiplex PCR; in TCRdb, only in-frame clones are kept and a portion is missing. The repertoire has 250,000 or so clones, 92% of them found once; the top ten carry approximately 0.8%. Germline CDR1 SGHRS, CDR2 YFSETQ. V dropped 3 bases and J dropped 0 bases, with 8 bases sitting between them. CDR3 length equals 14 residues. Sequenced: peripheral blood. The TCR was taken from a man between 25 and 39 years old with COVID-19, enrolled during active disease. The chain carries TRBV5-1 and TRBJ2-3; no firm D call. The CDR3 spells CASSSTTSTDTQYF. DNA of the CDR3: TGCGCCAGCAGCTCAACGACAAGCACAGATACGCAGTATTTT.